This is a list of T cell receptor beta chains from one sample in a study of blood T cell repertoires in COVID-19. Profiling relied on immunoSEQ multiplex PCR, and the TCRdb table lists in-frame clones only, not all of them. The table records about 150,000 clones, 84% of them present only once. Sequencing was performed on PBMCs or T cells enriched from blood (not recorded which). The receptors shown here come from a man over 45 who had recovered from COVID-19. Each CDR3 is given with its conserved first and last residue. A D gene is named only where the DNA matches it firmly. Not every row has a clone size; where given, it reads once, few, many or a size class.

J gene: TRBJ2-1
clone size: NA
D gene: NA
V gene: TRBV5-1
CDR3 DNA: TGCGCCAGCGCCCCCGGGCGCGACGGGGGCTCCTACAATGAGCAGTTCTTC
CDR3 protein: CASAPGRDGGSYNEQFF

J gene: TRBJ1-1
clone size: NA
D gene: NA
V gene: TRBV7-8
CDR3 DNA: TGTGCCAGCAGCTTAGTATCAGGGGCTAACACTGAAGCTTTCTTT
CDR3 protein: CASSLVSGANTEAFF

J gene: TRBJ1-2
clone size: NA
D gene: TRBD1
V gene: TRBV9
CDR3 DNA: TGTGCCAGCAGCGTGGGACAGGGGCCCTCCTATGGCTACACCTTC
CDR3 protein: CASSVGQGPSYGYTF

J gene: TRBJ1-5
clone size: NA
D gene: NA
V gene: TRBV6-5
CDR3 DNA: TGTGCCAGCAGTTACGGGGGGGCTGGCAATCAGCCCCAGCATTTT
CDR3 protein: CASSYGGAGNQPQHF

J gene: TRBJ1-1
clone size: NA
D gene: TRBD1
V gene: TRBV9
CDR3 DNA: TGTGCCAGCAGCGTAGGGGGGACAGGGAACACTGAAGCTTTCTTT
CDR3 protein: CASSVGGTGNTEAFF

J gene: TRBJ2-4
clone size: once
D gene: TRBD1
V gene: TRBV5-4
CDR3 DNA: TGTGCCAGCAGCTCGACAGGGCGCATTCAGTACTTC
CDR3 protein: CASSSTGRIQYF

J gene: TRBJ2-7
clone size: NA
D gene: NA
V gene: TRBV5-5
CDR3 DNA: TGTGCCAGCAGCTTGGTCAGCGGTAGCTACGAGCAGTACTTC
CDR3 protein: CASSLVSGSYEQYF

J gene: TRBJ1-2
clone size: NA
D gene: NA
V gene: TRBV19
CDR3 DNA: TGTGCCAGTAGTACTCAGGGGATTGGTGGCTACACCTTC
CDR3 protein: CASSTQGIGGYTF

J gene: TRBJ2-3
clone size: NA
D gene: NA
V gene: TRBV28
CDR3 DNA: TGTGCCAGCGGAGGGGAGTACAGTAGTGTTACGCAGTATTTT
CDR3 protein: CASGGEYSSVTQYF

J gene: TRBJ1-3
clone size: NA
D gene: NA
V gene: TRBV5-4
CDR3 DNA: TGTGCCAGCAGCTTTCCACAGGGCTCTGGAAACACCATATATTTT
CDR3 protein: CASSFPQGSGNTIYF

J gene: TRBJ1-3
clone size: few
D gene: TRBD1
V gene: TRBV9
CDR3 DNA: TGTGCCAGCAGCGTAGAGAGACAGGGCTACTCTGGAAACACCATATATTTT
CDR3 protein: CASSVERQGYSGNTIYF

J gene: TRBJ1-2
clone size: NA
D gene: NA
V gene: TRBV27
CDR3 DNA: TGTGCCAGCAGTTTATCTTCAGGGTATGGCTACACCTTC
CDR3 protein: CASSLSSGYGYTF

J gene: TRBJ1-3
clone size: NA
D gene: TRBD1
V gene: TRBV7-9
CDR3 DNA: TGTGCCAGCAGCCACAGGGGCGCAAACACCATATATTTT
CDR3 protein: CASSHRGANTIYF

J gene: TRBJ1-3
clone size: few
D gene: NA
V gene: TRBV7-2
CDR3 DNA: TGTGCCAGCAGCTTAGAGCCAGGGTACTCTGGAAACACCATATATTTT
CDR3 protein: CASSLEPGYSGNTIYF